A selection of T cell receptor beta chains follows, all from one sample in a study of cytomegalovirus exposure and HLA in healthy donors. Sequenced by immunoSEQ multiplex PCR; TCRdb stores in-frame clones only, minus some. The sample records about 230,000 clones, 70% to 90% being singletons. Sequenced material: PBMCs. These receptors were obtained from a girl aged 2-10 years in good health and CMV-seronegative. CDR3s include the opening cysteine and the closing phenylalanine or tryptophan. Fields, in order: V gene, J gene, D gene, clone size, CDR3 protein, CDR3 DNA. D genes are given only for firm matches. Clone size is shown for a subset of rows, as once, few, many or a class of expanded clone.

v_call: TRBV2
j_call: TRBJ2-3
d_call: TRBD2
clone_size: .
cdr3_aa: CASSEASGRDTQYF
cdr3_nt: TGTGCCAGCAGTGAAGCGAGCGGGAGGGATACGCAGTATTTT

v_call: TRBV10-1
j_call: TRBJ2-5
d_call: .
clone_size: .
cdr3_aa: CASSVESGTQETQYF
cdr3_nt: TGCGCCAGCAGTGTTGAGAGCGGGACACAAGAGACCCAGTACTTC

v_call: TRBV5-1
j_call: TRBJ2-3
d_call: .
clone_size: once
cdr3_aa: CASSLLSTDTQYF
cdr3_nt: TGCGCCAGCAGCTTGCTTAGCACAGATACGCAGTATTTT

v_call: TRBV27
j_call: TRBJ2-7
d_call: TRBD2
clone_size: .
cdr3_aa: CASSGPHSGGIYEQYF
cdr3_nt: TGTGCCAGCAGTGGTCCCCACAGCGGGGGTATCTACGAGCAGTACTTC

v_call: TRBV30
j_call: TRBJ2-7
d_call: .
clone_size: .
cdr3_aa: CACYSRGRVEQYF
cdr3_nt: TGTGCCTGCTACTCCCGGGGTAGAGTCGAGCAGTACTTC

v_call: TRBV5-1
j_call: TRBJ1-6
d_call: .
clone_size: .
cdr3_aa: CASSNLDRNNSPLHF
cdr3_nt: TGCGCCAGCAGTAACCTCGACAGAAATAATTCACCCCTCCACTTT

v_call: TRBV7-9
j_call: TRBJ2-2
d_call: .
clone_size: .
cdr3_aa: CASSLGLITGELFF
cdr3_nt: TGTGCCAGCAGCTTAGGACTGATCACCGGGGAGCTGTTTTTT

v_call: TRBV27
j_call: TRBJ1-1
d_call: .
clone_size: .
cdr3_aa: CASSLSLNTEAFF
cdr3_nt: TGTGCCAGCAGTTTGAGTCTGAACACTGAAGCTTTCTTT

v_call: TRBV7-9
j_call: TRBJ1-2
d_call: .
clone_size: .
cdr3_aa: CASSLAQGSTLSSNYGYTF
cdr3_nt: TGTGCCAGCAGCTTAGCCCAGGGCTCTACGTTGTCCTCTAACTATGGCTACACCTTC

v_call: TRBV5-1
j_call: TRBJ1-1
d_call: TRBD1
clone_size: .
cdr3_aa: CASSFQGAMNTEAFF
cdr3_nt: TGCGCCAGCAGCTTTCAGGGGGCCATGAACACTGAAGCTTTCTTT

v_call: TRBV4-1
j_call: TRBJ2-7
d_call: TRBD2
clone_size: few
cdr3_aa: CASSQVAGTRIYEQYF
cdr3_nt: TGCGCCAGCAGCCAAGTCGCCGGGACTAGGATCTACGAGCAGTACTTC

v_call: TRBV28
j_call: TRBJ1-2
d_call: TRBD1
clone_size: .
cdr3_aa: CASSSGTRGVIFRYGYTF
cdr3_nt: TGTGCCAGCAGCTCGGGAACCAGGGGGGTAATATTTCGGTATGGCTACACCTTC

v_call: TRBV6-6
j_call: TRBJ1-2
d_call: .
clone_size: .
cdr3_aa: CASSQENYGYTF
cdr3_nt: TGTGCCAGCAGTCAAGAGAACTATGGCTACACCTTC

v_call: TRBV21-1
j_call: TRBJ2-7
d_call: .
clone_size: once
cdr3_aa: CASSKERSGRYYEQYF
cdr3_nt: TGTGCCAGCAGCAAAGAACGCAGCGGGAGGTATTACGAGCAGTACTTC

v_call: TRBV6-1
j_call: TRBJ1-1
d_call: .
clone_size: .
cdr3_aa: CAGGTPERAFF
cdr3_nt: TGTGCCGGAGGGACTCCCGAGAGAGCTTTCTTT

v_call: TRBV6-1
j_call: TRBJ2-3
d_call: TRBD1
clone_size: .
cdr3_aa: CASRRDRITDTQYF
cdr3_nt: TGTGCCAGCCGCCGGGACAGGATTACAGATACGCAGTATTTT

v_call: TRBV12-5
j_call: TRBJ2-3
d_call: .
clone_size: .
cdr3_aa: CASGLVLSQGVSDTQYF
cdr3_nt: TGTGCTAGTGGTTTGGTTTTGTCACAGGGAGTTTCAGATACGCAGTATTTT

v_call: TRBV7-2
j_call: TRBJ2-3
d_call: TRBD2
clone_size: .
cdr3_aa: CASSLAWTSGGADWDTQYF
cdr3_nt: TGTGCCAGCAGCTTAGCCTGGACTAGCGGGGGGGCCGATTGGGATACGCAGTATTTT

v_call: TRBV29-1
j_call: TRBJ1-2
d_call: .
clone_size: .
cdr3_aa: CSVDVYGYTF
cdr3_nt: TGCAGCGTTGATGTATATGGCTACACCTTC

v_call: TRBV6-5
j_call: TRBJ1-4
d_call: .
clone_size: .
cdr3_aa: CASSYLGTSGEKLFF
cdr3_nt: TGTGCCAGCAGTTACCTGGGGACATCAGGGGAAAAACTGTTTTTT

v_call: TRBV21-1
j_call: TRBJ2-3
d_call: .
clone_size: .
cdr3_aa: CASSSTSGACTDTQYF
cdr3_nt: TGTGCCAGCAGCAGTACTAGCGGGGCCTGCACAGATACGCAGTATTTT

v_call: TRBV5-8
j_call: TRBJ1-1
d_call: .
clone_size: .
cdr3_aa: CASSLRQARGGAFF
cdr3_nt: TGTGCCAGCAGCTTGCGACAGGCGAGGGGGGGAGCTTTCTTT

v_call: TRBV12-5
j_call: TRBJ2-6
d_call: .
clone_size: few
cdr3_aa: CASGEGRGANVLTF
cdr3_nt: TGTGCTAGTGGTGAGGGTCGTGGGGCCAACGTCCTGACTTTC

v_call: TRBV2
j_call: TRBJ2-1
d_call: TRBD2
clone_size: .
cdr3_aa: CASIDGTIFSEQFF
cdr3_nt: TGTGCCAGCATCGACGGGACTATTTTTTCTGAGCAGTTCTTC

v_call: TRBV5-1
j_call: TRBJ1-1
d_call: .
clone_size: .
cdr3_aa: CASSLSRGLTEAFF
cdr3_nt: TGCGCCAGCAGCTTGTCGAGGGGGTTAACTGAAGCTTTCTTT

v_call: TRBV5-1
j_call: TRBJ1-1
d_call: .
clone_size: .
cdr3_aa: CASRSDSTNTEAFF
cdr3_nt: TGCGCCAGCAGGTCGGACAGCACGAACACTGAAGCTTTCTTT

v_call: TRBV6-5
j_call: TRBJ2-7
d_call: .
clone_size: .
cdr3_aa: CASSYSPRDYEQYF
cdr3_nt: TGTGCCAGCAGTTACTCCCCCCGCGATTACGAGCAGTACTTC

v_call: TRBV5-6
j_call: TRBJ2-7
d_call: TRBD2
clone_size: .
cdr3_aa: CASTVLTGGGISYEQYF
cdr3_nt: TGTGCCAGCACCGTTCTGACGGGGGGAGGTATCTCCTACGAGCAGTACTTC

v_call: TRBV7-9
j_call: TRBJ2-7
d_call: .
clone_size: few
cdr3_aa: CASSVDSRYVQYF
cdr3_nt: TGTGCCAGCAGCGTGGACAGCCGTTATGTGCAGTACTTC

v_call: TRBV7-6
j_call: TRBJ2-3
d_call: TRBD2
clone_size: .
cdr3_aa: CASSLEVRREILDTQYF
cdr3_nt: TGTGCCAGCAGCTTAGAGGTCCGGCGGGAGATTCTAGATACGCAGTATTTT

v_call: TRBV5-1
j_call: TRBJ2-3
d_call: .
clone_size: .
cdr3_aa: CASSLVSGYLSTDTQYF
cdr3_nt: TGCGCCAGCAGCTTGGTTAGCGGATATCTTAGCACAGATACGCAGTATTTT

v_call: TRBV10-2
j_call: TRBJ2-5
d_call: TRBD2
clone_size: .
cdr3_aa: CASRRILAAGVSQETQYF
cdr3_nt: TGCGCCAGCAGGAGAATTCTTGCGGCGGGGGTGAGCCAAGAGACCCAGTACTTC

v_call: TRBV4-1
j_call: TRBJ1-2
d_call: .
clone_size: .
cdr3_aa: CASSQDMAVSTF
cdr3_nt: TGCGCCAGCAGCCAAGATATGGCCGTGTCCACCTTC

v_call: TRBV9
j_call: TRBJ1-2
d_call: .
clone_size: once
cdr3_aa: CASSAATVIRGYTF
cdr3_nt: TGTGCCAGCAGCGCCGCCACAGTCATCCGGGGCTACACCTTC

v_call: TRBV6-1
j_call: TRBJ2-3
d_call: TRBD1
clone_size: .
cdr3_aa: CASIQGQITQYF
cdr3_nt: TGTGCCAGCATCCAGGGACAGATTACGCAGTATTTT

v_call: TRBV18
j_call: TRBJ2-2
d_call: TRBD1
clone_size: .
cdr3_aa: CASSPTGGNTGELFF
cdr3_nt: TGTGCCAGCTCACCGACAGGGGGCAACACCGGGGAGCTGTTTTTT

v_call: TRBV4-1
j_call: TRBJ1-5
d_call: .
clone_size: few
cdr3_aa: CASSQDRTHRTQPQHF
cdr3_nt: TGCGCCAGCAGCCAAGATCGCACTCACAGGACTCAGCCCCAGCATTTT

v_call: TRBV10-3
j_call: TRBJ1-4
d_call: .
clone_size: few
cdr3_aa: CAISESAGLLGKLFF
cdr3_nt: TGTGCCATCAGTGAGTCTGCGGGATTACTAGGGAAACTGTTTTTT

v_call: TRBV6-6
j_call: TRBJ1-1
d_call: .
clone_size: .
cdr3_aa: CASSPTGMNTEAFF
cdr3_nt: TGTGCCAGCAGTCCAACAGGTATGAACACTGAAGCTTTCTTT

v_call: TRBV5-1
j_call: TRBJ1-2
d_call: .
clone_size: once
cdr3_aa: CASSLGGGSYVYTF
cdr3_nt: TGCGCCAGCAGCTTGGGGGGCGGATCCTATGTCTACACCTTC

v_call: TRBV7-8
j_call: TRBJ2-7
d_call: TRBD2
clone_size: .
cdr3_aa: CASSLVLGGSYEQYF
cdr3_nt: TGTGCCAGCAGCTTAGTATTGGGAGGGTCCTACGAGCAGTACTTC

v_call: TRBV5-6
j_call: TRBJ2-1
d_call: TRBD2
clone_size: .
cdr3_aa: CASSLATSVSSYNEQFF
cdr3_nt: TGTGCCAGCAGCTTGGCCACTAGCGTATCCTCTTACAATGAGCAGTTCTTC

v_call: TRBV10-2
j_call: TRBJ1-1
d_call: .
clone_size: .
cdr3_aa: CASGPPANTEAFF
cdr3_nt: TGCGCCAGCGGGCCGCCAGCCAACACTGAAGCTTTCTTT

v_call: TRBV7-9
j_call: TRBJ2-3
d_call: .
clone_size: .
cdr3_aa: CASSLGSSQGGNTQYF
cdr3_nt: TGTGCCAGCAGCTTAGGTTCCTCTCAGGGGGGAAATACGCAGTATTTT

v_call: TRBV28
j_call: TRBJ1-4
d_call: .
clone_size: few
cdr3_aa: CASSLPTGTNEKLFF
cdr3_nt: TGTGCCAGCAGTTTACCCACAGGGACTAATGAAAAACTGTTTTTT

v_call: TRBV6-5
j_call: TRBJ1-2
d_call: .
clone_size: .
cdr3_aa: CASSQTGPNYGYTF
cdr3_nt: TGTGCCAGCAGCCAAACAGGCCCAAACTATGGCTACACCTTC

v_call: TRBV14
j_call: TRBJ1-4
d_call: .
clone_size: .
cdr3_aa: CASSQGYGSNEKLFF
cdr3_nt: TGTGCCAGCAGCCAAGGATACGGGAGCAATGAAAAACTGTTTTTT

v_call: TRBV6-5
j_call: TRBJ2-7
d_call: .
clone_size: once
cdr3_aa: CASSLGPGQRTYEQYF
cdr3_nt: TGTGCCAGCAGTTTGGGTCCGGGACAAAGAACCTACGAGCAGTACTTC

v_call: TRBV7-6
j_call: TRBJ1-1
d_call: .
clone_size: few
cdr3_aa: CASSLAQGSYTEAFF
cdr3_nt: TGTGCCAGCAGCTTAGCGCAGGGGTCGTACACTGAAGCTTTCTTT

v_call: TRBV10-2
j_call: TRBJ2-7
d_call: .
clone_size: .
cdr3_aa: CASSWGAGGPYEQYF
cdr3_nt: TGCGCCAGCAGCTGGGGTGCCGGGGGTCCCTACGAGCAGTACTTC

v_call: TRBV4-2
j_call: TRBJ2-1
d_call: TRBD2
clone_size: few
cdr3_aa: CASRSGRRNEQFF
cdr3_nt: TGTGCCAGCCGGAGCGGGAGAAGAAATGAGCAGTTCTTC